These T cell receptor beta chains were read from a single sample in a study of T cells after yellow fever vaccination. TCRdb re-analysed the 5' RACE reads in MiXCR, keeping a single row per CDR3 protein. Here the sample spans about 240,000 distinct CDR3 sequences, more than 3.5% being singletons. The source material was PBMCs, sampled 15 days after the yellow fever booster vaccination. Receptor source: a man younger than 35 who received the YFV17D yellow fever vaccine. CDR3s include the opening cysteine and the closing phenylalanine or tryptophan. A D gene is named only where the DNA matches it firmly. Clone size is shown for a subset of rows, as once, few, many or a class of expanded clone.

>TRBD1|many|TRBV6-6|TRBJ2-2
TGTGCCAGCAGGGATAACAGGGGGCGCGACACCGGGGAGCTGTTTTTT
CASRDNRGRDTGELFF
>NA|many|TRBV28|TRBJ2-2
TGTGCCAGCAGGCGCCCAGGGTCCCCCGGGGAGCTGTTTTTT
CASRRPGSPGELFF
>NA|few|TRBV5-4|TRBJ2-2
TGTGCCAGCAGCGTTGTCGCGGGGTTGAACACCGGGGAGCTGTTTTTT
CASSVVAGLNTGELFF
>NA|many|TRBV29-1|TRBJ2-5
TGCAGCGTGACCCCAGGGAGGGGGGTATGGCAAGAGACCCAGTACTTC
CSVTPGRGVWQETQYF
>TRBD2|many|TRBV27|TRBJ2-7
TGTGCCAGCAGCTCTGGGACTAGCGGACCCTACGAGCAGTACTTC
CASSSGTSGPYEQYF
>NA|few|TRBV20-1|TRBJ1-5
TGCAGCGTATTGGTTGGGGGAGGGAATCAGCCCCAGCATTTT
CSVLVGGGNQPQHF
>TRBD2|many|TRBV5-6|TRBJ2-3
TGTGCCAGCAGCTCAACTAGCGGGGATACGCAGTATTTT
CASSSTSGDTQYF
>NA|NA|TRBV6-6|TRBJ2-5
TGTGCCAGCAGTTACGAGGACCGAGAGACCCAGTACTTC
CASSYEDRETQYF
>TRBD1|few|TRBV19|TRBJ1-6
TGTGCCAGTGGGGACAGGACCAATTCACCCCTCCACTTT
CASGDRTNSPLHF
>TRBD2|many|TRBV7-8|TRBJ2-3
TGTGCCAGCAGGTTCTCTCGGGGGGGTGGGACAGATACGCAGTATTTT
CASRFSRGGGTDTQYF
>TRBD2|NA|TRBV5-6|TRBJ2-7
TGTGCCAGCAGCCCGGGACTAGCGGAATACGAGCAGTACTTC
CASSPGLAEYEQYF
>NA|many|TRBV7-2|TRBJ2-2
TGTGCCAGCAGCTTTATCAGGAACACCGGGGAGCTGTTTTTT
CASSFIRNTGELFF
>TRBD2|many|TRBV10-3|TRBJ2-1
TGTGCCATCAAGCTAGCGGCGGTAAATGAGCAGTTCTTC
CAIKLAAVNEQFF
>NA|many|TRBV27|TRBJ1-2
TGTGCCAGCAGTTTACGGTTCCCCGGCGGCTATGGCTACACCTTC
CASSLRFPGGYGYTF
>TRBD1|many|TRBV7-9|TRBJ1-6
TGTGCCAGCAGCCCCCCAGGGGGGGTGGGGTATTCACCCCTCCACTTT
CASSPPGGVGYSPLHF
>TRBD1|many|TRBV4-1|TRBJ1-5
TGCGCCAGCAGTTTGGGACAGGGGCCGGTGGAGCCCCAGCATTTT
CASSLGQGPVEPQHF
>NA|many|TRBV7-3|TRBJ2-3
TGTGCCAGCAGCTTACCAGGGAGAGATACGCAGTATTTT
CASSLPGRDTQYF
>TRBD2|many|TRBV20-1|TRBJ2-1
TGCAGTGCTGAGGATGTTGCTAGCGGTTACAATGAGCAGTTCTTC
CSAEDVASGYNEQFF
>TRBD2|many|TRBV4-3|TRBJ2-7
TGCGCCAGCAGCCAAGATCCAGCTAGCGGGGGATACGAGCAGTACTTC
CASSQDPASGGYEQYF
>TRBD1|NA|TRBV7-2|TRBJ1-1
TGTGCCAGCAGCCCGGGACAGCCTAGCTACTTGAACACTGAAGCTTTCTTT
CASSPGQPSYLNTEAFF
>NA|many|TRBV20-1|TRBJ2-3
TGCAGTGCCCATGAGTTATCAGGCCGCACAGATACGCAGTATTTT
CSAHELSGRTDTQYF
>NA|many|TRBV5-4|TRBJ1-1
TGTGCCAGCAGTCCTTCGCGGGTGAACACTGAAGCTTTCTTT
CASSPSRVNTEAFF
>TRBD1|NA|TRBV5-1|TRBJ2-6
TGCGCCACCGCCCAGGGGGCTGGGGCCAACGTCCTGACTTTC
CATAQGAGANVLTF
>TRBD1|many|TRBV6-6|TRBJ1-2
TGTGCCAGCAGTTACGAACAGGGGATTGACTATGGCTACACCTTC
CASSYEQGIDYGYTF
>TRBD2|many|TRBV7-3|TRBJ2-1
TGTGCCAGCAGCGTGGGACTAGCGGGGCCCATTAACAATGAGCAGTTCTTC
CASSVGLAGPINNEQFF
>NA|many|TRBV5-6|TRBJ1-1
TGTGCCAGCAGCCACTTTGACGCGTTCACTGAAGCTTTCTTT
CASSHFDAFTEAFF
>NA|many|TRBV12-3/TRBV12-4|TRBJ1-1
TGTGCCAGCAGTTTTAGGGGGGTCGGCTTCAACACTGAAGCTTTCTTT
CASSFRGVGFNTEAFF
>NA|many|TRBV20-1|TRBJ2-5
TGCAGTGCTAGAGACCCCGTAACTGGGGAGACCCAGTACTTC
CSARDPVTGETQYF
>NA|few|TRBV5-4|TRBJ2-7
TGTGCCAGCAGCTTGGCCGGGGCAGGGTCCTCCTACGAGCAGTACTTC
CASSLAGAGSSYEQYF
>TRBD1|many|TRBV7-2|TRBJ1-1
TGTGCCAGCAGCTTAAGGGGGCTGGGTGAAGCTTTCTTT
CASSLRGLGEAFF
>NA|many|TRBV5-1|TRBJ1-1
TGCGCCAGCAGCTTGCGGGGGGTGAACACTGAAGCTTTCTTT
CASSLRGVNTEAFF
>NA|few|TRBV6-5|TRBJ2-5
TGTGCCAGCAGTACCAATGTGGGGGGTGGGCGAGTCGACCAGTACTTC
CASSTNVGGGRVDQYF
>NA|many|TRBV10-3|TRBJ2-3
TGTGCCATCAGTGAGTCGGACAGTCCCACGAATACGCAGTATTTT
CAISESDSPTNTQYF
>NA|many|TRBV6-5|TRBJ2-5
TGTGCCAGCAGTTTGTGGGACTCCTTAGAGACCCAGTACTTC
CASSLWDSLETQYF
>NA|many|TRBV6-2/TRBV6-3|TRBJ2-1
TGTGCCAGCAGACGGACAGCTAACTACAATGAGCAGTTCTTC
CASRRTANYNEQFF
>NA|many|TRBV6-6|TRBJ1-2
TGTGCCAGCAGTTTTGGAGTTAACTATGGCTACACCTTC
CASSFGVNYGYTF
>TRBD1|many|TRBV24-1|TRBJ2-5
TGTGCCACCAGTGAAACGGGACAGCACCAAGAGACCCAGTACTTC
CATSETGQHQETQYF
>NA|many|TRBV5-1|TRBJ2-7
TGCGCCAGCAGCTTGATCAATGTGGGAGTCGACGAGCAGTACTTC
CASSLINVGVDEQYF
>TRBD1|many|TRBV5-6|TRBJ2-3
TGTGCCAGCAGCTTTCAGGGGGCACCAGATACGCAGTATTTT
CASSFQGAPDTQYF
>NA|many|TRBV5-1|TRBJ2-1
TGCGCCAGCATGCCCCGGGACGACGGGGATAATGAGCAGTTCTTC
CASMPRDDGDNEQFF
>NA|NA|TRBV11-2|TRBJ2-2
TGTGCCAGCAGCTTAGTTTCGTACACCGGGGAGCTGTTTTTT
CASSLVSYTGELFF
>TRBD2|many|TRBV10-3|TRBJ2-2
TGTGCCATCAGTGTCACTTCGGGGGGGCGTACCGGGGAGCTGTTTTTT
CAISVTSGGRTGELFF
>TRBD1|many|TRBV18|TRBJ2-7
TGTGCCAGCTCCCCGGCTCAGGGGGCGGGCGAGCAGTACTTC
CASSPAQGAGEQYF
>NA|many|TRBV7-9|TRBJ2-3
TGTGCCAGCAGCTCCAACAGGGAAGTCACAGATACGCAGTATTTT
CASSSNREVTDTQYF
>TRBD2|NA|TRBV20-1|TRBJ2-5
TGCAGTGCTCGTCCTCTAGCGGAAGAGACCCAGTACTTC
CSARPLAEETQYF
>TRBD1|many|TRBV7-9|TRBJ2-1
TGTGCCAGCAGCTCGACTGGACAGGGGTTGTACAATGAGCAGTTCTTC
CASSSTGQGLYNEQFF
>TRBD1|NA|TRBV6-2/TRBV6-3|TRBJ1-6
TGTGCCAGCACCGGACAGGGTAATTCACCCCTCCACTTT
CASTGQGNSPLHF
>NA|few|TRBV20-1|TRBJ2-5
TGCAGTGCCCAGATCCACAGTTTGGAGACCCAGTACTTC
CSAQIHSLETQYF
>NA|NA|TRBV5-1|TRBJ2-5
TGCGCCAGCAGCCCCAGGACCCCCAGAGAGACCCAGTACTTC
CASSPRTPRETQYF
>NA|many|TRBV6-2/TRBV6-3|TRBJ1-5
TGTGCCAGCGCTTCCTCCTATCAGCCCCAGCATTTT
CASASSYQPQHF
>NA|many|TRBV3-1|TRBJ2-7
TGTGCCAGCAGCGGCTGGGGGGACGAGCAGTACTTC
CASSGWGDEQYF